The 15 T cell receptor beta chains in this list originate from one sample, sequenced in a study of blood T cells in healthy people across ages. Sample-barcoded 5' priming and a J-beta primer mix drove a second PCR of about 6 to 12 cycles. TCRdb analysed the 5' RACE reads with MiXCR anew, one entry per CDR3 protein. Of fewer than 2,000,000 distinct CDR3 sequences in the sample, 35% to 50% are singletons; the top ten hold around 23%. Material for sequencing was blood. The origin of the receptors is a human donor in good health.

Only one count was recorded for this clonotype. J is TRBJ2-1 and V is TRBV7-2; 8 bases line up with TRBD2. Germline CDR1 and CDR2: SGHTA and FQGNSA. The V segment lost 3 bases and the J segment 10 bases; nucleotides outside the gene matches: 8. This CDR3 comprises 14 residues. For the CDR3, the DNA is TGTGCCAGCAGCTTTCCGGGACTAGTCAGCGAGCAGTTCTTC. Its translation: CASSFPGLVSEQFF.

V is TRBV12-3 or TRBV12-4 and J is TRBJ2-1; D is perhaps TRBD1 or TRBD2 (7 bases each). The ends were cut back, 5 bases at V and 9 bases at J, with 17 bases in the middle. CDR3 length: 14 residues. This chain's CDR3 is CASSPRRGDSEQFF. The CDR3 DNA follows: TGTGCCAGCAGTCCGCGTCGGGGGGACAGTGAGCAGTTCTTC.

This clonotype has a handful of counts. The chain employs TRBV6-1 and TRBJ2-7; weak D call: TRBD1 (5 bases). CDR1 MNHNS and CDR2 SASEGT come from the germline V gene. Trimming pared 0 bases from V and 7 bases from J, leaving 25 bases between. This CDR3 contains 18 residues. CDR3 sequence reads: CASSEAPVGAASLGEQYF. CDR3 sequence (DNA): TGTGCCAGCAGTGAAGCACCGGTAGGGGCAGCTTCGTTGGGGGAGCAGTACTTC.

The chain couples TRBV29-1 to TRBJ1-2; TRBD1 agrees at 11 bases. There are 15 residues in the CDR3. J lost 1 base, V lost 5 bases, and 6 bases had no gene match. The germline V gene has CDR1 SQVTM and CDR2 ANQGSEA. CDR3 DNA sequence: TGCAGCGTTTCGGGACAGGGGGATTATAACTATGGCTACACCTTC. It yields the protein CSVSGQGDYNYGYTF.

This clonotype came up a few times. The chain combines TRBV29-1 with TRBJ2-5; D is undetermined. The germline V and J ends were trimmed by 4 bases and 3 bases, with 6 bases remaining between them. CDR3 length: 11 amino acids. Germline V gene sequence: CDR1 SQVTM, CDR2 ANQGSEA. The CDR3 loop is CSVGVKETQYF. In DNA, the CDR3 is TGCAGCGTTGGGGTAAAAGAGACCCAGTACTTC.

The V call is TRBV9, the J call TRBJ2-2; 8 positions agree with TRBD2. Germline CDR1 reads SGDLS; CDR2 reads YYNGEE. The CDR3 is made up of 17 amino acids. With V trimmed by 0 bases and J by 3 bases, 7 bases remained unmatched. This CDR3 is CASSVAPMTSDTGELFF. CDR3 bases: TGTGCCAGCAGCGTAGCTCCGATGACTAGCGACACCGGGGAGCTGTTTTTT.

V is TRBV20-1 and J is TRBJ2-1; 7 positions agree with TRBD2. The J call may be in error: the DNA end matches TRBJ2-7 better. The CDR3 extends over 14 amino acids. Germline loops: CDR1 DFQATT, CDR2 SNEGSKA (reference sequence). Here the CDR3 DNA reads TGCAGTGCTAGGGGGGAAGCGGGGACCCGCGAGCAGTACTTC. It translates to CSARGEAGTREQYF.

As DNA, the CDR3 is TGTGCCAGCAGCCTCCCGGGACAGGGGGAGTACGAGCAGTACTTC. It specifies CASSLPGQGEYEQYF. The chain recombines TRBV28 with TRBJ2-4; 11 bases align to TRBD1. The J call may be in error: the DNA end matches TRBJ2-7 better. Germline assignment: CDR1 MDHEN and CDR2 SYDVKM. This CDR3 region has 15 residues.

This clonotype was observed a few times. The V gene is TRBV15, the J gene TRBJ2-4; D perhaps matches TRBD1 (7 bases). The V end lost 0 bases, the J end lost 13 bases, and 16 bases lay between the germline ends. This CDR3 has 14 amino acids. Per germline, CDR1 LNHNV and CDR2 YYDKDF (reference sequence). CDR3 amino acids: CATSRERQGREQYF. In nucleotides, the CDR3 is TGTGCCACCAGCAGAGAAAGACAGGGCCGGGAGCAGTACTTC.

CDR3 coding DNA: TGCAGTGCTAGAAGGCTTTCGGAACACCTCGAGGGCTACACCTTC. This translates into CSARRLSEHLEGYTF. The genes are TRBV20-1 and TRBJ1-2; D unresolved. Germline CDR1 reads DFQATT; CDR2 reads SNEGSKA (reference sequence). CDR3 length: 15 residues. Between the trimmed V and J ends, which lost 2 bases and 8 bases, there was a span of 21 bases.

The genes are TRBV7-2 and TRBJ1-5, with D uncertain. Trimming took off 4 bases at V and 0 bases at J, with 7 bases between the two ends. The CDR3 has 14 residues. Germline V CDR1 and CDR2: SGHTA, FQGNSA. This chain's CDR3 is CASSSRSSNQPQHF. CDR3 nucleotide sequence: TGTGCCAGCAGCTCCCGGAGTAGCAATCAGCCCCAGCATTTT.

This clonotype came up a few times. The chain has TRBV7-9 and TRBJ1-1; D possibly corresponds to TRBD1 (5 bases). CDR1 is SEHNR, CDR2 FQNEAQ, per germline (reference sequence). Between the trimmed V and J ends, which lost 4 bases and 10 bases, there was a span of 13 bases. This CDR3 spans 12 amino acids. The CDR3 loop is CASSSINGGAFF. The CDR3 nucleotides are TGTGCCAGCAGCTCGATTAATGGGGGAGCTTTCTTT.

V gene TRBV12-3 or TRBV12-4 combines with J gene TRBJ1-2; D is perhaps TRBD1 (6 bases). Between the trimmed V and J ends, which lost 7 bases and 5 bases, there was a span of 23 bases. This CDR3 comprises 16 residues. In DNA form, the CDR3 reads TGTGCCAGCATCCGTTATTCAGACAGGATGGGATATGGCTACACCTTC. This encodes CASIRYSDRMGYGYTF.

V and J are TRBV6-5 and TRBJ2-1, with D possibly matching TRBD1 (6 bases). CDR1 is MNHEY, CDR2 SVGAGI, per germline. This CDR3 region has 13 residues. V lost 5 bases, J lost 13 bases, and 18 bases lay in between. The DNA of the CDR3 is TGTGCCAGCAGTATACAGGGATCGAACATTCAGTTCTTC. This codes for CASSIQGSNIQFF.

V and J are TRBV29-1 and TRBJ2-3, with 8 bases aligning to TRBD2. CDR3 length: 12 amino acids. Germline assignment: CDR1 SQVTM and CDR2 ANQGSEA. V trimming: 6 bases; J trimming: 11 bases; junction bases outside the gene matches: 10. The CDR3 DNA sequence: TGCAGCGTCGAAATTAAGCGGGAGAGGCAGTATTTT. It yields the protein CSVEIKRERQYF.